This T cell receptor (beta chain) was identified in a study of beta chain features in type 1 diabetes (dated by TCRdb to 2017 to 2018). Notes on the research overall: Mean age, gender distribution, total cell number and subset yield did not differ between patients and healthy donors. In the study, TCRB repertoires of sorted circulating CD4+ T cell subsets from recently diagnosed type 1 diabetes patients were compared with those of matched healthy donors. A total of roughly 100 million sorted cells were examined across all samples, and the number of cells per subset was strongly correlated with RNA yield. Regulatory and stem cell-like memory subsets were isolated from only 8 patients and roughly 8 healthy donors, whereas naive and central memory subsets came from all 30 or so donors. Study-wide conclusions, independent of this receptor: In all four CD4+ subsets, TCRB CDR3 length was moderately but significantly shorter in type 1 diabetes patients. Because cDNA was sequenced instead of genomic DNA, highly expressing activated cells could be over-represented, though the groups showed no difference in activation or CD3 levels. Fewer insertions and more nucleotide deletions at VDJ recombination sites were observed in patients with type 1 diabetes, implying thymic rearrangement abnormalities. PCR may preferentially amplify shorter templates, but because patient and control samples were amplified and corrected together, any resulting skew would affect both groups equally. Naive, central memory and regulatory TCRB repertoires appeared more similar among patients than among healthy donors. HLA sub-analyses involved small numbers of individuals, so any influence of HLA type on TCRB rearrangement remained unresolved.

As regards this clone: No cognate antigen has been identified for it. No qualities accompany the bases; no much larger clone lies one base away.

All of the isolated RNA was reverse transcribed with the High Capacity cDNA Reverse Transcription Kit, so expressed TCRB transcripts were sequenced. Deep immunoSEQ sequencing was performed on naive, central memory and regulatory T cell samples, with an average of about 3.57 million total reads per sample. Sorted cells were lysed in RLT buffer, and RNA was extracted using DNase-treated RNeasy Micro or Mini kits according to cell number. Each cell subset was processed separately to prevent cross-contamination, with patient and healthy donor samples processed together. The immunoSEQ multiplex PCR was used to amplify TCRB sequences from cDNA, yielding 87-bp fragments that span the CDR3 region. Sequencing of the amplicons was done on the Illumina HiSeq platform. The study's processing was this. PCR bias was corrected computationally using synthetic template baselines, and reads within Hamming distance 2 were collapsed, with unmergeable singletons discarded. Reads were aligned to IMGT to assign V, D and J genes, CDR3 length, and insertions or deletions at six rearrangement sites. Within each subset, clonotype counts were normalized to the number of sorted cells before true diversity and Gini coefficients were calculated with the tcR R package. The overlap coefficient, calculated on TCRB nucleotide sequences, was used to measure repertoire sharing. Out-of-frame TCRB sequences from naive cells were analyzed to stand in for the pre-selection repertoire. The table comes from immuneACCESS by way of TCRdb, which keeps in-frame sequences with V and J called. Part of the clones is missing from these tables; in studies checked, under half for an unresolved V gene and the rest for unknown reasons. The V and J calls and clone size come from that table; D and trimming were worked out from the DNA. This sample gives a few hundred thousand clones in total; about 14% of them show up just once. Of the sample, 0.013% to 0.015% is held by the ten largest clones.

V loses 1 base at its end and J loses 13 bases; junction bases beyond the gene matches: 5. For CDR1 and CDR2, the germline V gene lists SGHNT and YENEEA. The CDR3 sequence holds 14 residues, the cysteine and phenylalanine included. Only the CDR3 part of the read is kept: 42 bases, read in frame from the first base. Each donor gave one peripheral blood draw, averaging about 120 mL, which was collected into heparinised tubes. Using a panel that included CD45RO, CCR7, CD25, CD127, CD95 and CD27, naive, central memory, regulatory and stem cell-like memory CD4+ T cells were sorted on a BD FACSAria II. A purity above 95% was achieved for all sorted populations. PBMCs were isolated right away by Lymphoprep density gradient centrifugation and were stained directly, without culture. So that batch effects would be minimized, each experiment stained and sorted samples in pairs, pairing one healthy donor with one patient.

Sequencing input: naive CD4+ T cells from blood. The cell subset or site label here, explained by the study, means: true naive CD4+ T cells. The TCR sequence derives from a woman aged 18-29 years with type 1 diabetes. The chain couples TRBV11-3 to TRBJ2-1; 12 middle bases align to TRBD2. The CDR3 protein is CASSLGLAGVVQFF. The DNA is TGTGCCAGCAGCTTAGGACTAGCGGGAGTCGTACAGTTCTTC.